A selection of T cell receptor beta chains follows, all from one sample in a study of T cell repertoires in cytomegalovirus infection. One entry per CDR3 protein, called by TCRdb with MiXCR from the reads. The sample shows roughly 640,000 distinct CDR3 sequences, 24% of them seen only once. The specimen sequenced was CD8+ T cells from PBMCs. The source of these receptors is a human donor in good health (CMV status not recorded). Some clones in this sample may be carry-over from other donors' samples. Each CDR3 is given with its conserved first and last residue. The order of the fields is V gene, clone size, CDR3 protein. Only part of the rows carry a size: once, few, many, or a class if the clone is expanded.

>TRBV7-3|NA
CASSLTRSPYNEQFF
>TRBV7-2|many
CASSLGVGRPYGYTF
>TRBV6-6|few
CASTGTENSYNEQFF
>TRBV12-3/TRBV12-4|NA
CASSPGQGRVYGYTF
>TRBV6-8|NA
CASSYQGQGPDEQYF
>TRBV6-1|many
CASSYKLSRHEQYF
>TRBV6-2/TRBV6-3|few
CASRSGLNSNQPQHF
>TRBV2|many
CASKTRDSSYEQYF
>TRBV6-2/TRBV6-3|many
CASSYGYGQEREGNQPQHF
>TRBV20-1|NA
CSALGLHTDTQYF
>TRBV4-1|many
CASSQASRFVGTEAFF
>TRBV7-2|many
CASSPFSGGTLEQYF
>TRBV15|NA
CATSRVEAPGNEQFF
>TRBV9|NA
CASSVDSSGGALDTQYF
>TRBV28|many
CASSLPTGDGWNEQFF
>TRBV7-9|many
CASLISLADGYTF
>TRBV29-1|few
CSVEGRGDSYNEQFF
>TRBV20-1|few
CSASSVFTYNEQFF